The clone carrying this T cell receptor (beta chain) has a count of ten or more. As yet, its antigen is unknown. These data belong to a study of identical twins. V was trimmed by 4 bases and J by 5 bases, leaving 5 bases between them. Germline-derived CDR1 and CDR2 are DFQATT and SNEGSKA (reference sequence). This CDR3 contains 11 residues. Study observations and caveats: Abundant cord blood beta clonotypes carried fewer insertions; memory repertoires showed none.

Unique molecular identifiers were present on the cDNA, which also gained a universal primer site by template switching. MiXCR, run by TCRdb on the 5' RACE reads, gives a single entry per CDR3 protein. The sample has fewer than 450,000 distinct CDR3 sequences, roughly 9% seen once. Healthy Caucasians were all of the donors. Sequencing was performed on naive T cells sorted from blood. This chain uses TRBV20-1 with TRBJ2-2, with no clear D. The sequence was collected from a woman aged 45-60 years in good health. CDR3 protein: CSATTTGELFF. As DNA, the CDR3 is TGCAGTGCTACTACAACCGGGGAGCTGTTTTTT.